The sequence of this T cell receptor beta chain was determined in a study of naive and memory T cell subsets. Both TRBC1 and TRBC2 were covered by a beta constant-region primer of two equimolar oligonucleotides. Nested alpha and beta constant-region primers with the SP2 primer drove four PCR rounds on ligated cDNA. TCRdb fed the UMI-ligation and nested PCR reads into MiXCR, producing one record per CDR3 protein. The repertoire consists of 95,000 to 150,000 distinct CDR3 sequences, with 35% to 45% occurring once and the leading ten covering more than 0.8%. This CDR3 region has 16 residues. V lost 1 base and J 0 bases, leaving 10 bases between the germline ends. The germline V gene has CDR1 SNHLY and CDR2 FYNNEI. This clonotype has more than one count but fewer than ten.

Sequencing used central memory CD4+ T cells from blood. This receptor was identified in a human donor in good health. V and J are TRBV2 and TRBJ1-5, with D possibly being TRBD1 (6 bases). The CDR3 loop reads CASSEGPGHSNQPQHF. CDR3 nucleotides: TGTGCCAGCAGTGAAGGGCCGGGACATAGCAATCAGCCCCAGCATTTT.